This TCR beta chain was retrieved from a study of blood T cell repertoires in COVID-19. Repertoires were generated with immunoSEQ multiplex PCR, while TCRdb's copy carries only in-frame clones and drops some. This sample has around 150,000 clones; about 88% occur once, and the top ten carry 2.5%. The source of this sequence is a human donor with COVID-19, enrolled during active disease. The donor label of this sample is uncertain. Sequenced material: peripheral blood.

The CDR3 DNA sequence: TGTGCCAGCTCACAGGGTACGGGGGCTAACTATGGCTACACCTTC. Protein: CASSQGTGANYGYTF. The chain joins TRBV18 to TRBJ1-2; possible D gene TRBD1, 5 bases. This CDR3 is built from 15 residues. V gave up 4 bases and J gave up 0 bases, with 12 bases separating them. CDR1 is KGHSH, CDR2 LQKENI, per germline.